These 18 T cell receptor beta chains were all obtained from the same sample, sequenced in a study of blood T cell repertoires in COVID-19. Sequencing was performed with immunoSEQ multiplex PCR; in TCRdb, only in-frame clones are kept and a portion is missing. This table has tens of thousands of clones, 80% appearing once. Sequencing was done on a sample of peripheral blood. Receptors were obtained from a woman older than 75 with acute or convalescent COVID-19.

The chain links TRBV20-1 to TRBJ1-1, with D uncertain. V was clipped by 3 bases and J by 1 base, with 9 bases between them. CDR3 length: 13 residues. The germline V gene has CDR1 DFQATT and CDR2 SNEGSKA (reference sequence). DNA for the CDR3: TGCAGTGCTAGTGGGCCGTCGAACACTGAAGCTTTCTTT. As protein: CSASGPSNTEAFF.

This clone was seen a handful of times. Here the CDR3 DNA reads TGTGCCAGTAGTATTTCGCGGATAGGGACAGGCAGAAGCCCTAACTATGGCTACACCTTC. It yields the protein CASSISRIGTGRSPNYGYTF. The chain employs TRBV19 and TRBJ1-2; 8 positions agree with TRBD1. Germline trimming cut 3 bases from V and 0 bases from J; bases unmatched to any gene: 18. The CDR3 runs 20 residues. The V gene's germline CDR1 is LNHDA and CDR2 SQIVND (reference sequence).

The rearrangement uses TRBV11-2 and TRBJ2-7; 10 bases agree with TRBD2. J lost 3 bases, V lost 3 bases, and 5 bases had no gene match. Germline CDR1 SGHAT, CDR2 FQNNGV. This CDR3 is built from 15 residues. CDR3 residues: CASSFGGLAYYEQYF. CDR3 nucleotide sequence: TGTGCCAGCAGCTTCGGGGGACTAGCGTACTACGAGCAGTACTTC.

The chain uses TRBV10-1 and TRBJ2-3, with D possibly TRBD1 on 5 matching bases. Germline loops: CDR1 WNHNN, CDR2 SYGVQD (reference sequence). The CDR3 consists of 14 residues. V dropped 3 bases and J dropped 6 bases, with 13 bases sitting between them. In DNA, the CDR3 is TGCGCCAGCAGTGATCAGGGTTTCTCGGATACGCAGTATTTT. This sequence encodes CASSDQGFSDTQYF.

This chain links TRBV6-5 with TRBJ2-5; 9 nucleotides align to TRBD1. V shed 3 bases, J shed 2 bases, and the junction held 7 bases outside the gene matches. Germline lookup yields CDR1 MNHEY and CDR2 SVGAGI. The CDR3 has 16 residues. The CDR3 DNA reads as TGTGCCAGCAGTTATTGGTCGGACAGGGGACAAGAGACCCAGTACTTC. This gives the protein CASSYWSDRGQETQYF.

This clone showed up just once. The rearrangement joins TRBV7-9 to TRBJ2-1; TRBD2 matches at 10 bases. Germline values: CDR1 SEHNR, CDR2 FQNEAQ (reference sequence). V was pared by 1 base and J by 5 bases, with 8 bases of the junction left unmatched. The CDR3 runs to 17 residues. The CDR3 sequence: CASSLGFGLAANNEQFF. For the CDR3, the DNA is TGTGCCAGCAGCTTAGGGTTCGGACTAGCGGCAAACAATGAGCAGTTCTTC.

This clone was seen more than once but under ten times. In DNA, the CDR3 is TGTGCCAGCAGTGACGAAGGGGAGGGTACGCAGTATTTT. Translation gives CASSDEGEGTQYF. The rearrangement uses TRBV6-4 and TRBJ2-3; the match to TRBD2 covers 7 bases. The CDR3 covers 13 residues. Unmatched junction bases numbered 4, after V lost 2 bases and J lost 8 bases. Germline V gene data show CDR1 as MRHNA and CDR2 as SNTAGT.

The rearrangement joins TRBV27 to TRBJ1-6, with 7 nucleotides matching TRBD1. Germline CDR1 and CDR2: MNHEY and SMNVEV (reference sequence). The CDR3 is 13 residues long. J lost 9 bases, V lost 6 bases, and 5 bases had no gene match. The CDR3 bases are TGTGCCAGCAGCTCCGACAGGGTTTCACCCCTCCACTTT. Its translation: CASSSDRVSPLHF.

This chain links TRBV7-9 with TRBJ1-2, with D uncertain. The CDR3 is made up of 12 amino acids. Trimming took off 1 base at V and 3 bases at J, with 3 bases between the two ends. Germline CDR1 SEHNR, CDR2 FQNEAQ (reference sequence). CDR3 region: CASSLGDYGYTF. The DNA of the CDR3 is TGTGCCAGCAGCTTAGGAGACTATGGCTACACCTTC.

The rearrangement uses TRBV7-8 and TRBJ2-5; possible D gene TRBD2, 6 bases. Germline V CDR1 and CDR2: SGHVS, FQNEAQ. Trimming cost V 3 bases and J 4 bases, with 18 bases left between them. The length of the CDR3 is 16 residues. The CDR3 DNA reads TGTGCCAGCAGCTTCCGGAGATGGGGGGTCGGAGAGACCCAGTACTTC. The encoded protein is CASSFRRWGVGETQYF.

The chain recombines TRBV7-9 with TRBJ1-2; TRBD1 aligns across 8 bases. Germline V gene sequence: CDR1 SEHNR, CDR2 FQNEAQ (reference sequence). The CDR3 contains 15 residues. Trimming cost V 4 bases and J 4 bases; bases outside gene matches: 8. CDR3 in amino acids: CASSSTGQGAYGYTF. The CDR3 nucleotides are TGTGCCAGCAGCTCCACGGGGCAGGGGGCCTATGGCTACACCTTC.

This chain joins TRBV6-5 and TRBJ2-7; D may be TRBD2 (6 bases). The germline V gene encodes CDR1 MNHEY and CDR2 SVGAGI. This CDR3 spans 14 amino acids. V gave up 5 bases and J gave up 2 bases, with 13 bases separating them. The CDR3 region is CASSRDFNTYEQYF. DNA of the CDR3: TGTGCCAGCAGTCGGGACTTTAATACCTACGAGCAGTACTTC.

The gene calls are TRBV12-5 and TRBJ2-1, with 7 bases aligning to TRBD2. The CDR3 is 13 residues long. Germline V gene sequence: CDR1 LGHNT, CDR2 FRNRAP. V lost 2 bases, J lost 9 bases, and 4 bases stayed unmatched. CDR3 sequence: CASGLLTSLEQFF. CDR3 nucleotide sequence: TGTGCTAGTGGTTTGTTGACTAGCCTTGAGCAGTTCTTC.

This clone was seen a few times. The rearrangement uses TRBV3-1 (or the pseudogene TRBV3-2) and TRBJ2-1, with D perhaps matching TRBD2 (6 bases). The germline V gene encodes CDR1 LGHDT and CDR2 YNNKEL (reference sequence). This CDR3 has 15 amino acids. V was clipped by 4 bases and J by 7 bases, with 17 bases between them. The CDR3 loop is CASSPLLRERNEQFF. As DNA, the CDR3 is TGTGCCAGCAGCCCCCTCCTCCGGGAGAGGAATGAGCAGTTCTTC.

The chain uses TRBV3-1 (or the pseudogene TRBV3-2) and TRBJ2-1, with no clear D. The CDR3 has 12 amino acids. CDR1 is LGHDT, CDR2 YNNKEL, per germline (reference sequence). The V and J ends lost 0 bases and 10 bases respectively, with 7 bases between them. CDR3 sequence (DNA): TGTGCCAGCAGCCAAGATCATACAGAGCAGTTCTTC. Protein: CASSQDHTEQFF.

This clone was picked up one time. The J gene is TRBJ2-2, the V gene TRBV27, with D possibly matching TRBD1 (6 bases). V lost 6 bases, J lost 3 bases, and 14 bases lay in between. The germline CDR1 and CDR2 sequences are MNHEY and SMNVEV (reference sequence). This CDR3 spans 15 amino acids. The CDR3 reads CASRSGQYYTGELFF. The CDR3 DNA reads TGTGCCAGCAGAAGTGGACAGTACTACACCGGGGAGCTGTTTTTT.

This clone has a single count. CDR3 amino acids: CASSSRQGLVEAFF. The CDR3 nucleotides are TGTGCCAGCAGCTCCCGACAGGGGTTGGTCGAAGCTTTCTTT. The rearrangement links TRBV7-8 to TRBJ1-1; TRBD1 matches at 8 bases. This CDR3 contains 14 residues. V dropped 4 bases and J dropped 8; count of bases not matched to a gene: 9. Germline V gene sequence: CDR1 SGHVS, CDR2 FQNEAQ.

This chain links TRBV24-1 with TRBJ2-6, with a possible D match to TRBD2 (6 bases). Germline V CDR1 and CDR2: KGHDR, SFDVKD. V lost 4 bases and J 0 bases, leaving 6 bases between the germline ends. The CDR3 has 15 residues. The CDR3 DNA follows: TGTGCCACCAGTGACGGGAGCTCTGGGGCCAACGTCCTGACTTTC. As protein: CATSDGSSGANVLTF.